A selection of T cell receptor beta chains follows, all from one sample in a study of beta chain features in type 1 diabetes. Clones were read by immunoSEQ multiplex PCR, and TCRdb kept only the in-frame ones, dropping some. The table lists about 250,000 clones, 9.5% to 13% of them singletons, with roughly 0.017% in the top ten. The sample was naive CD4+ T cells from blood. The receptor set was obtained from a young man with type 1 diabetes. The CDR3 runs from the conserved cysteine through the conserved F or W. D genes are given only for firm matches. Clone size is given for some rows only: seen once, a few or many times, or a class if the clone is expanded.

V gene	J gene	D gene	clone size	CDR3 length	CDR3 protein	CDR3 DNA
TRBV5-1	TRBJ1-6	-	few	14	CASSPGLGDSPLHF	TGCGCCAGCAGCCCGGGACTTGGGGATTCACCCCTCCACTTT
TRBV15	TRBJ1-2	TRBD1	few	17	CATSGGWDRITNYGYTF	TGTGCCACCAGCGGGGGTTGGGACAGAATTACTAACTATGGCTACACCTTC
TRBV11-2	TRBJ2-1	-	-	16	CASSYTTFGVKNEQFF	TGTGCCAGCAGCTATACTACTTTCGGGGTTAAGAATGAGCAGTTCTTC
TRBV7-9	TRBJ2-4	-	-	12	CASSLDLNIQYF	TGTGCCAGCAGCTTAGATCTAAACATTCAGTACTTC
TRBV7-8	TRBJ1-6	-	few	14	CASSARLAESPLHF	TGTGCCAGCAGCGCCCGCCTTGCGGAGTCACCCCTCCACTTT
TRBV23-1	TRBJ1-1	TRBD1	few	15	CASRVPGQGAMGAFF	TGCGCCAGCAGAGTACCGGGACAGGGGGCTATGGGAGCTTTCTTT
TRBV15	TRBJ2-1	-	few	17	CATSREGLIGSYNEQFF	TGTGCCACCAGCAGGGAGGGACTTATCGGCTCCTACAATGAGCAGTTCTTC
TRBV21-1	TRBJ1-5	-	few	14	CASIIEGGNQPQHF	TGTGCCAGCATCATCGAAGGGGGAAATCAGCCCCAGCATTTT
TRBV7-2	TRBJ2-5	TRBD2	-	17	CASSLVPGTRGQETQYF	TGTGCCAGCAGCTTAGTACCCGGGACTAGGGGCCAAGAGACCCAGTACTTC
TRBV9	TRBJ2-2	-	few	12	CASSVASGELFF	TGTGCCAGCAGCGTAGCTAGCGGGGAGCTGTTTTTT
TRBV5-1	TRBJ2-1	-	few	16	CASSLVGQSSYNEQFF	TGCGCCAGCAGCTTGGTCGGACAGAGCTCCTACAATGAGCAGTTCTTC
TRBV19	TRBJ2-7	TRBD1	few	13	CASSGGQDYEQYF	TGTGCCAGTAGTGGGGGACAGGACTACGAGCAGTACTTC
TRBV5-6	TRBJ1-5	-	-	15	CASSGGRQGLRPQHF	TGTGCCAGCAGCGGAGGGCGGCAGGGCCTACGACCCCAGCATTTT
TRBV6-1	TRBJ2-5	-	few	13	CASTGVYQETQYF	TGTGCCAGCACCGGGGTGTACCAAGAGACCCAGTACTTC
TRBV7-9	TRBJ2-5	-	-	12	CASSLPGETQYF	TGTGCCAGCAGCTTACCGGGGGAGACCCAGTACTTC
TRBV7-2	TRBJ2-7	-	-	14	CASSTGVSPYEQYF	TGTGCCAGCAGCACGGGGGTAAGTCCCTACGAGCAGTACTTC
TRBV13	TRBJ1-1	-	few	13	CASSYNEMTEAFF	TGTGCCAGCAGCTATAATGAGATGACTGAAGCTTTCTTT
TRBV4-1	TRBJ2-1	TRBD2	few	12	CASSQVGGRQFF	TGCGCCAGCAGCCAAGTGGGGGGGAGGCAGTTCTTC
TRBV23-1	TRBJ2-7	TRBD1	-	18	CASSQGTGGNPPSYEQYF	TGCGCCAGCAGTCAAGGGACAGGGGGTAACCCACCTTCCTACGAGCAGTACTTC
TRBV11-1	TRBJ2-7	-	few	13	CASSLLALNEQYF	TGTGCCAGCAGCTTACTAGCTCTAAACGAGCAGTACTTC
TRBV9	TRBJ2-7	TRBD2	few	14	CASSVTSGTYEQYF	TGTGCCAGCAGCGTGACTAGCGGGACCTACGAGCAGTACTTC
TRBV20-1	TRBJ1-1	TRBD1	-	11	CSASRDREAFF	TGCAGTGCAAGCCGGGACAGGGAAGCTTTCTTT
TRBV6-5	TRBJ1-2	TRBD1	few	15	CASSYSSGQGFGYTF	TGTGCCAGCAGTTACTCGTCGGGACAGGGTTTTGGCTACACCTTC
TRBV2	TRBJ2-7	TRBD2	-	15	CASRGGSGTTYEQYF	TGTGCCAGCAGGGGGGGTAGCGGGACGACCTACGAGCAGTACTTC
TRBV7-2	TRBJ1-2	-	few	14	CASSESGTPYGYTF	TGTGCCAGCAGCGAATCCGGGACACCTTATGGCTACACCTTC
TRBV7-9	TRBJ2-1	TRBD2	-	16	CASSSTSGPSYNEQFF	TGTGCCAGCAGCTCGACTAGCGGGCCGTCCTACAATGAGCAGTTCTTC